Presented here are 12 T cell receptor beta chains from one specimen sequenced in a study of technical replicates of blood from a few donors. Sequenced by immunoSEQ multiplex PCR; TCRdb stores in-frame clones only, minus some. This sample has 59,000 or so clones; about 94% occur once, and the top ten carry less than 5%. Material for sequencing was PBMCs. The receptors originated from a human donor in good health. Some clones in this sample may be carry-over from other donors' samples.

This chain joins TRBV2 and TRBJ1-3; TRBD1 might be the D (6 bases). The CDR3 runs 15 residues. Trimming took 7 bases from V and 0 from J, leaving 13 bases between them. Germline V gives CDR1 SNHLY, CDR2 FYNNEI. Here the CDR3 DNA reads TGTGCCAGCACAGGGGCATCGGCCTCTGGAAACACCATATATTTT. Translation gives CASTGASASGNTIYF.

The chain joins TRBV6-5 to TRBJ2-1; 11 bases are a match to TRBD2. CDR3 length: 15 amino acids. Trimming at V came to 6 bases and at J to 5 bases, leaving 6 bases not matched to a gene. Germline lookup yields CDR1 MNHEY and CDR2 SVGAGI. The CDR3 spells CASRIAGGPNNEQFF. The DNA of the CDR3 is TGTGCCAGCAGGATAGCGGGGGGGCCAAACAATGAGCAGTTCTTC.

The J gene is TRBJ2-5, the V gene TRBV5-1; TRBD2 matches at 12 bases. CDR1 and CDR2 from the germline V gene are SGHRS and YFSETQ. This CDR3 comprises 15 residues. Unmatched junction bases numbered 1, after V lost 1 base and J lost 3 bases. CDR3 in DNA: TGCGCCAGCAGCTTGTCTAGCGGGAGGGAAGAGACCCAGTACTTC. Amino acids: CASSLSSGREETQYF. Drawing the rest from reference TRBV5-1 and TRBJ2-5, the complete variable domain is KAGVTQTPRYLIKTRGQQVTLSCSPISGHRSVSWYQQTPGQGLQFLFEYFSETQRNKGNFPGRFSGRQFSNSRSEMNVSTLELGDSALYLCASSLSSGREETQYFGPGTRLLVL.

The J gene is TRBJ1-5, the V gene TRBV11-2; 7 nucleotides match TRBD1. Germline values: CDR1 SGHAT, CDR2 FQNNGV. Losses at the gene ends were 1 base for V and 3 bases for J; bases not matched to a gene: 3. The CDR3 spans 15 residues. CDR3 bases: TGTGCCAGCAGCTTAGGACAGGGATTCAATCAGCCCCAGCATTTT. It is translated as CASSLGQGFNQPQHF.

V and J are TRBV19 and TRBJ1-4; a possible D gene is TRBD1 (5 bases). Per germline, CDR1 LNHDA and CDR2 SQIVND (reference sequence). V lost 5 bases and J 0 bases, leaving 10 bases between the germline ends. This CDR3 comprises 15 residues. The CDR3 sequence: CASSPSTATNEKLFF. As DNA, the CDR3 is TGTGCCAGTAGTCCCTCGACAGCAACTAATGAAAAACTGTTTTTT. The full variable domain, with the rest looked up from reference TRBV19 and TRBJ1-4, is DGGITQSPKYLFRKEGQNVTLSCEQNLNHDAMYWYRQDPGQGLRLIYYSQIVNDFQKGDIAEGYSVSREKKESFPLTVTSAQKNPTAFYLCASSPSTATNEKLFFGSGTQLSVL.

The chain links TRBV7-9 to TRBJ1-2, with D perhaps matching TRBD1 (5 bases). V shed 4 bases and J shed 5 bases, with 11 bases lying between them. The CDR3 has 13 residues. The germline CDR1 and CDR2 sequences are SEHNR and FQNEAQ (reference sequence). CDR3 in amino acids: CASSSGEGYGYTF. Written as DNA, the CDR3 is TGTGCCAGCAGCTCGGGGGAGGGGTATGGCTACACCTTC.

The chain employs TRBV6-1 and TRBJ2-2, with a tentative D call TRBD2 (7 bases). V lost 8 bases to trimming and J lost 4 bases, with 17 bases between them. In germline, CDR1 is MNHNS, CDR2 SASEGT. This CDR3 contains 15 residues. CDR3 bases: TGTGCCAGCGAGGAGGGGGGGCGGGTCACCGGGGAGCTGTTTTTT. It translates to CASEEGGRVTGELFF.

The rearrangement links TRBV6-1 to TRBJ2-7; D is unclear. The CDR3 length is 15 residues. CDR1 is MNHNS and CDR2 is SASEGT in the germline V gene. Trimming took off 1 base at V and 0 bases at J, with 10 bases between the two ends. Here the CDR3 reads CASSEDFDNSYEQYF. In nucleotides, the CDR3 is TGTGCCAGCAGTGAAGACTTCGACAACTCCTACGAGCAGTACTTC.

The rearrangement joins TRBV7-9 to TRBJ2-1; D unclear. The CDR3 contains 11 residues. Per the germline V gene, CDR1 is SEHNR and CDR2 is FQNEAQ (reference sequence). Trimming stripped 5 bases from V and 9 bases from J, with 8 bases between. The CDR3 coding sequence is TGTGCCAGCAGCCAAAAGAGTGAGCAGTTCTTC. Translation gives CASSQKSEQFF.

CDR3 sequence (DNA): TGTGCCAGTAGTACGGGACAGGGGGTTTTCTATGGCTACACCTTC. It translates to CASSTGQGVFYGYTF. This chain uses TRBV19 with TRBJ1-2; 11 nucleotides match TRBD1. This CDR3 has 15 amino acids. Per the germline V gene, CDR1 is LNHDA and CDR2 is SQIVND (reference sequence). V lost 4 bases and J lost 4; bases outside the gene matches: 5.

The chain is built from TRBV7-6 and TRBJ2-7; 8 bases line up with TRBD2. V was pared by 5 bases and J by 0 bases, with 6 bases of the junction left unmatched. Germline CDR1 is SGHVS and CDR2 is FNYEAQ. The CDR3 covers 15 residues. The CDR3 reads CASSTGGTSSYEQYF. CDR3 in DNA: TGTGCCAGCAGCACGGGGGGGACAAGCTCCTACGAGCAGTACTTC.

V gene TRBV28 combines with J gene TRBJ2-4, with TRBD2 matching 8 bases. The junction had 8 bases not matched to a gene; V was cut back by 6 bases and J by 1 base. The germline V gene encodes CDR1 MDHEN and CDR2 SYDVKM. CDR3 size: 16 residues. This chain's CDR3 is CASSTREGRAKNIQYF. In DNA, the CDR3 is TGTGCCAGCAGCACTCGGGAGGGTCGGGCCAAAAACATTCAGTACTTC.